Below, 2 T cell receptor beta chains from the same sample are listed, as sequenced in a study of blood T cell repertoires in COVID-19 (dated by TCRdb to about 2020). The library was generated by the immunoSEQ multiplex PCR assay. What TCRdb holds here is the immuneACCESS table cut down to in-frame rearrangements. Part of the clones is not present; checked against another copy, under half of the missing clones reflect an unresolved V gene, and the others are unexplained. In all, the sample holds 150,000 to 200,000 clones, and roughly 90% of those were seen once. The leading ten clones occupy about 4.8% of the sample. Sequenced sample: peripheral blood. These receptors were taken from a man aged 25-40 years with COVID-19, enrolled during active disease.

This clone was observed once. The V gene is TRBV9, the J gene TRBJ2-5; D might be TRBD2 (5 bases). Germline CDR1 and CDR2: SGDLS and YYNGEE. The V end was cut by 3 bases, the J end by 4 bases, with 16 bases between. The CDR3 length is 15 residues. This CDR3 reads CASSATGVGLETQYF. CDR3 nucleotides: TGTGCCAGCAGCGCAACCGGGGTAGGGTTAGAGACCCAGTACTTC.

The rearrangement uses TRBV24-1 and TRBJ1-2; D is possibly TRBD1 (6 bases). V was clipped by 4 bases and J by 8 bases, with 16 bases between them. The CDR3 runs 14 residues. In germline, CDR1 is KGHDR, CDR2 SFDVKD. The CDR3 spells CATSDFTTGRGYTF. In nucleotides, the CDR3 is TGTGCCACCAGTGACTTTACTACAGGGAGAGGCTACACCTTC.